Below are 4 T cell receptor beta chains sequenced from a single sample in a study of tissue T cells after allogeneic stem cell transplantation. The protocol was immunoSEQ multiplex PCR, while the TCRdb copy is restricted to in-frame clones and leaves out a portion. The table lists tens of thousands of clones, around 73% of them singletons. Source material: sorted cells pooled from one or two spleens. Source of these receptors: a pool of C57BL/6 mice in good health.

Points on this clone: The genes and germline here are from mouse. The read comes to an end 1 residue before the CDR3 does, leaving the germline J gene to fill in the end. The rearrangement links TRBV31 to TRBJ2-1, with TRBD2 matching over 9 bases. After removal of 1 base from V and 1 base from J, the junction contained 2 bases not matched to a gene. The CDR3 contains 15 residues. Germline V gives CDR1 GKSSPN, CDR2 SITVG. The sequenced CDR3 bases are TGTGCCTGGAGTCGGACTGGGGTCAACTATGCTGAGCAGTTC. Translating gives CAWSRTGVNYAEQF. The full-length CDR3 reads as CAWSRTGVNYAEQFF.

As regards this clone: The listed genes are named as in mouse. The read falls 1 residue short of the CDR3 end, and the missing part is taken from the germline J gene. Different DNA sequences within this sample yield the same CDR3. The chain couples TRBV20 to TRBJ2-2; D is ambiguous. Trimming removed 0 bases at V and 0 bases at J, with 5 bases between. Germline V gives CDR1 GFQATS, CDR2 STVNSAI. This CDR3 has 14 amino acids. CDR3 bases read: TGTGGTGCTAGGGACAGAGCAAACACCGGGCAGCTCTAC. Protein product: CGARDRANTGQLY. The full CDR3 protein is CGARDRANTGQLYF.

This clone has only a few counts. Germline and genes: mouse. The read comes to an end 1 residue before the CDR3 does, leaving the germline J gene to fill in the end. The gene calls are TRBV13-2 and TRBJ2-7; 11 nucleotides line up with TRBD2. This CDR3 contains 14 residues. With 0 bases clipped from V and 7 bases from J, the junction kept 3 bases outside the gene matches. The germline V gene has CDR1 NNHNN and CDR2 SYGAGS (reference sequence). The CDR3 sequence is CASGDALGGREQYF. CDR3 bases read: TGTGCCAGCGGTGATGCACTGGGGGGGCGCGAACAGTAC.

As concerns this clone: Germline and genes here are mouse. The CDR3 DNA, read in part, is TGTGCCAGCAGCTTAGTGGGGGGGGCTAGTGAACAGTAC. It specifies CASSLVGGASEQY. The entire CDR3 protein is CASSLVGGASEQYF. This rearrangement joins TRBV3 to TRBJ2-7; 8 bases are shared with TRBD2. The read terminates 1 residue ahead of where the CDR3 ends, so the germline J gene completes it. CDR1 is SNHLY and CDR2 is FYNGKV in the germline V gene (reference sequence). This CDR3 comprises 14 residues. With 1 base clipped from V and 6 bases from J, the junction kept 5 bases outside the gene matches.